This T cell receptor (beta chain) was retrieved from a study of blood T cell repertoires in COVID-19. Looking at the study overall: Samples came from the United States, Italy and Spain, spanning acute and convalescent COVID-19.

The germline gives CDR1 MDHEN, CDR2 SYDVKM. Trimming removed 10 bases from V and 0 bases from J, with 10 bases in between. This CDR3 contains 14 residues. Clones were sequenced by immunoSEQ multiplex PCR, and TCRdb holds only the in-frame ones, with some missing. This sample has a few hundred thousand clones, with about 85% found just once. The source material was peripheral blood. This rearrangement joins TRBV28 to TRBJ1-6; D uncertain. The TCR sequence derives from a man between 18 and 29 years old with active or convalescent COVID-19. The CDR3 DNA is TGTGCCACCGGTGCCCCCTCCTATAATTCACCCCTCCACTTT. This gives the protein CATGAPSYNSPLHF.